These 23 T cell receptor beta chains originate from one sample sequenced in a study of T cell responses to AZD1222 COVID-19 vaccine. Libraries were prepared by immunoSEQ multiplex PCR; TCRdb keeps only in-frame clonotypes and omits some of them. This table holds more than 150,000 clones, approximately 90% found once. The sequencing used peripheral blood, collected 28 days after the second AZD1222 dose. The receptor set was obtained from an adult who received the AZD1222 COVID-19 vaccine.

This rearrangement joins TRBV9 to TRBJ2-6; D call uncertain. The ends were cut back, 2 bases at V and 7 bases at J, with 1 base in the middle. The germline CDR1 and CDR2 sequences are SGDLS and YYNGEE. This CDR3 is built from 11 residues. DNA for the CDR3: TGTGCCAGCAGCGTCGCCAACGTCCTGACTTTC. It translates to CASSVANVLTF. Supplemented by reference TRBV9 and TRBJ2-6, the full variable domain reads DSGVTQTPKHLITATGQRVTLRCSPRSGDLSVYWYQQSLDQGLQFLIQYYNGEERAKGNILERFSAQQFPDLHSELNLSSLELGDSALYFCASSVANVLTFGAGSRLTVL.

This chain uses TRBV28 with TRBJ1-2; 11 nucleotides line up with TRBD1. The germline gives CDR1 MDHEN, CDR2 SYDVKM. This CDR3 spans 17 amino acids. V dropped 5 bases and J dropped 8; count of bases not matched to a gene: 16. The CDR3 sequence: CASSPGQGGMRAAGYTF. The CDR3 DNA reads TGTGCCAGCAGTCCGGGACAGGGGGGTATGCGGGCTGCGGGCTACACCTTC.

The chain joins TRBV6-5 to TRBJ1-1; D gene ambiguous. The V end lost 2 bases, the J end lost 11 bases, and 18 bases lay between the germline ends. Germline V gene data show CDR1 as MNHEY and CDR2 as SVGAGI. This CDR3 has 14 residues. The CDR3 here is CASSYKGRSSKAFF. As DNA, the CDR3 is TGTGCCAGCAGTTACAAGGGTAGGTCATCTAAGGCTTTCTTT.

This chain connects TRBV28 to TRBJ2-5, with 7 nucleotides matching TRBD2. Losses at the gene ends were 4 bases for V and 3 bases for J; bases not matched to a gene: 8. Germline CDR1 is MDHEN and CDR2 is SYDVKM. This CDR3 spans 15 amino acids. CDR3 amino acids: CASSSPAGDKETQYF. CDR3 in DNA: TGTGCCAGCAGTTCCCCCGCGGGGGATAAAGAGACCCAGTACTTC.

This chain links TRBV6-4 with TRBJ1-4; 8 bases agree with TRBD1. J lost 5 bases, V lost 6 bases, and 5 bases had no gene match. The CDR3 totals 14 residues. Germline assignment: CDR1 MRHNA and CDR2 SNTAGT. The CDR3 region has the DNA TGTGCCAGCAGCCCGGGACAGGCGAATGAAAAACTGTTTTTT. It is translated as CASSPGQANEKLFF.

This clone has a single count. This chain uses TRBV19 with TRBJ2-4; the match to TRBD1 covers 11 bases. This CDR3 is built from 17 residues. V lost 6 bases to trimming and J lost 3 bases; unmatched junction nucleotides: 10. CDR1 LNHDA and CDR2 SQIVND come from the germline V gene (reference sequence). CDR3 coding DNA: TGTGCCAGTAGAACCGGGACAGGGGGAACCAACAAAAACATTCAGTACTTC. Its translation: CASRTGTGGTNKNIQYF.

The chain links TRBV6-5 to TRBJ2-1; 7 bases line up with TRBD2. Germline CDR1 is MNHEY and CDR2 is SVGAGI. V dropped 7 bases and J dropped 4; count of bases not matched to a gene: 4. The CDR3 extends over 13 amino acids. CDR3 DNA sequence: TGTGCCAGCAAAAACGGGGGGTACAATGAGCAGTTCTTC. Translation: CASKNGGYNEQFF.

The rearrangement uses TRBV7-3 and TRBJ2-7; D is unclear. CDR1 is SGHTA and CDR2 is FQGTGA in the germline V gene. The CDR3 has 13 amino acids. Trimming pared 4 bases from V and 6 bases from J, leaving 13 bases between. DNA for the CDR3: TGTGCCAGCAGCTCTCAGGCCACGTCCGAGCAGTACTTC. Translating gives CASSSQATSEQYF.

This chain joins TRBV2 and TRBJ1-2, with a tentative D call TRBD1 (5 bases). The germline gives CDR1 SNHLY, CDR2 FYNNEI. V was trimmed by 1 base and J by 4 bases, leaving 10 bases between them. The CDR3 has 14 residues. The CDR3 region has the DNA TGTGCCAGCAGTGAAGGGGGGGAGAGCTATGGCTACACCTTC. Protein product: CASSEGGESYGYTF.

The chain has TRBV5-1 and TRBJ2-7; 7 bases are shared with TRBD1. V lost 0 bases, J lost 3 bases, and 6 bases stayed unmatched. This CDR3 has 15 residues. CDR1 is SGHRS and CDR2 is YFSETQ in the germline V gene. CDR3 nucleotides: TGCGCCAGCAGCTTGGAGGCAGGGGGATACTACGAGCAGTACTTC. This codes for CASSLEAGGYYEQYF.

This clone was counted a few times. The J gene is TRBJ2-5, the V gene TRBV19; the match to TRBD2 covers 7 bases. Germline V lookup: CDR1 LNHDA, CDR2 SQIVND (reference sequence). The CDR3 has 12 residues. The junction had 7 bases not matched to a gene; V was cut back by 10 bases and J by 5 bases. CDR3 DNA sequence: TGTGCCACACGACTAGCCGGGGAGACCCAGTACTTC. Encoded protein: CATRLAGETQYF. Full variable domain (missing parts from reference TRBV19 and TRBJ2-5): DGGITQSPKYLFRKEGQNVTLSCEQNLNHDAMYWYRQDPGQGLRLIYYSQIVNDFQKGDIAEGYSVSREKKESFPLTVTSAQKNPTAFYLCATRLAGETQYFGPGTRLLVL.

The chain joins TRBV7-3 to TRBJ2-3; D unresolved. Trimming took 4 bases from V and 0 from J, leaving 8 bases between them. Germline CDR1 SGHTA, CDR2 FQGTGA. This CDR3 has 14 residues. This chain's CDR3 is CASSSSPSTDTQYF. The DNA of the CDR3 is TGTGCCAGCAGCTCCTCGCCCAGCACAGATACGCAGTATTTT.

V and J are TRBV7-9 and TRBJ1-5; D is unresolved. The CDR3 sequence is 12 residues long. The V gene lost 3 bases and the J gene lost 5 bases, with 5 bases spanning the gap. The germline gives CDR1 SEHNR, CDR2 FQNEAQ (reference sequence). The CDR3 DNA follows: TGTGCCAGCAGCTTCGTAGATCAGCCCCAGCATTTT. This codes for CASSFVDQPQHF. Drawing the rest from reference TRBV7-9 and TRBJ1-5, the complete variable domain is DTGVSQNPRHKITKRGQNVTFRCDPISEHNRLYWYRQTLGQGPEFLTYFQNEAQLEKSRLLSDRFSAERPKGSFSTLEIQRTEQGDSAMYLCASSFVDQPQHFGDGTRLSIL.

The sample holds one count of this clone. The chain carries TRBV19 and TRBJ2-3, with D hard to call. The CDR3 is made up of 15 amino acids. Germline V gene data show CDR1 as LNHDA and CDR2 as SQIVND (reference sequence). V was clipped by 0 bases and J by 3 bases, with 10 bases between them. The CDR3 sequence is CASSIEEKGTDTQYF. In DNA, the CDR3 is TGTGCCAGTAGTATAGAGGAGAAGGGAACAGATACGCAGTATTTT.

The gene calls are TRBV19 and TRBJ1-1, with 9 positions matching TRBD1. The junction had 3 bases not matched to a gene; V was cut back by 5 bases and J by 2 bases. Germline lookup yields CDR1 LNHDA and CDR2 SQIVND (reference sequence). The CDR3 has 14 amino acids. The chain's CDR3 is CASSEQGANTEAFF. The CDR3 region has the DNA TGTGCCAGTAGTGAACAGGGGGCTAACACTGAAGCTTTCTTT.

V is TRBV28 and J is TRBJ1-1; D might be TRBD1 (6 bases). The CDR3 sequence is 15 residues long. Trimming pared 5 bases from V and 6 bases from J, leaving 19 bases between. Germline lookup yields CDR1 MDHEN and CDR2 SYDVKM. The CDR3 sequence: CASSLDLGAVSEAFF. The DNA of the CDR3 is TGTGCCAGCAGTCTGGACCTGGGGGCCGTCTCTGAAGCTTTCTTT. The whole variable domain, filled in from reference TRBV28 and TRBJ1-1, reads DVKVTQSSRYLVKRTGEKVFLECVQDMDHENMFWYRQDPGLGLRLIYFSYDVKMKEKGDIPEGYSVSREKKERFSLILESASTNQTSMYLCASSLDLGAVSEAFFGQGTRLTVV.

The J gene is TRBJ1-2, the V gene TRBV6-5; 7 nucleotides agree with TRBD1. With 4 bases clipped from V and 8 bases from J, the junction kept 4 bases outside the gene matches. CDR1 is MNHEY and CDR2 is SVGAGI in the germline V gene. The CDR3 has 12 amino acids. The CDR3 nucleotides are TGTGCCAGCAGTTCCGAGACAGGGGGCTACACCTTC. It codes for CASSSETGGYTF.

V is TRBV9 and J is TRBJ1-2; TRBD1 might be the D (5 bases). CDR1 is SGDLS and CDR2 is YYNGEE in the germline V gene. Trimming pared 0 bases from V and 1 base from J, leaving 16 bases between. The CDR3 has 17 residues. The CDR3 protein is CASSVAGGQTINYGYTF. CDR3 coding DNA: TGTGCCAGCAGCGTAGCAGGCGGACAAACTATTAACTATGGCTACACCTTC.

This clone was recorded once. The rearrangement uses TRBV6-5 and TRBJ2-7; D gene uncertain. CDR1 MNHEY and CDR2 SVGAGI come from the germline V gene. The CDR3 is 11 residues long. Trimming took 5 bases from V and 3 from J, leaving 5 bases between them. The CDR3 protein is CASSLNYEQYF. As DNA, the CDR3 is TGTGCCAGCAGTCTAAACTACGAGCAGTACTTC.

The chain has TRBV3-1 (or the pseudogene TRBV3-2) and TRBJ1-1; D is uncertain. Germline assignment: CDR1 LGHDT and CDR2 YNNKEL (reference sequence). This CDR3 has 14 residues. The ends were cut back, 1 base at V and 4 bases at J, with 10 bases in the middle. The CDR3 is CASSQGTGRTEAFF. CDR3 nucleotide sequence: TGTGCCAGCAGCCAAGGAACGGGTCGCACTGAAGCTTTCTTT.

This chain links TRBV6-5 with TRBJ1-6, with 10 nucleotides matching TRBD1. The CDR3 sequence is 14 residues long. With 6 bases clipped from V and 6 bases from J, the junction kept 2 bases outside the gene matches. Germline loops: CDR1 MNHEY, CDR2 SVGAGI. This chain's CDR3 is CASRGTGANSPLHF. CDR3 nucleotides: TGTGCCAGCAGGGGGACAGGGGCTAATTCACCCCTCCACTTT.

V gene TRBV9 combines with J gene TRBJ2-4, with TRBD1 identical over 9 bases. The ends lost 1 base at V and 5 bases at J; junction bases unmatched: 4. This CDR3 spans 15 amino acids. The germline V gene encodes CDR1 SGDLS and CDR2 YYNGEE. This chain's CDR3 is CASSVTGQGENIQYF. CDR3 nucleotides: TGTGCCAGCAGCGTAACGGGACAGGGTGAAAACATTCAGTACTTC.

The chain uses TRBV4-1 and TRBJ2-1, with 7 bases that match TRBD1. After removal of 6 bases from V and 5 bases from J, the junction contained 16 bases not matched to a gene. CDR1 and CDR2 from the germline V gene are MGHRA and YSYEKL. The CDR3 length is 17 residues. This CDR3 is CASSPSPTGDLHNEQFF. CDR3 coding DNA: TGCGCCAGCAGTCCCTCCCCCACAGGGGACCTCCACAATGAGCAGTTCTTC.